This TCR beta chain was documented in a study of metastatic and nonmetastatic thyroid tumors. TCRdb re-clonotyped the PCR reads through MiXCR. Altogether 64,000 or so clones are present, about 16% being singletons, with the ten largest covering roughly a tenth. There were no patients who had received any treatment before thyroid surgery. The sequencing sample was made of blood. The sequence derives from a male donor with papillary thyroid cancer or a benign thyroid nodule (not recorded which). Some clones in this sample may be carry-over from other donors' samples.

CDR3 loop: CASLTPVDGYTF. The CDR3 nucleotides are TGTGCCAGCCTTACTCCTGTGGATGGCTACACCTTC. The rearrangement links TRBV28 to TRBJ1-2, with D unclear. Germline CDR1 MDHEN, CDR2 SYDVKM. V shed 8 bases and J shed 6 bases, with 13 bases lying between them. This CDR3 spans 12 amino acids.